Listed below are T cell receptor beta chains from one sample, sequenced in a study of CD8+ T cells in alopecia areata. The table came from immunoSEQ multiplex PCR; TCRdb's copy has only in-frame clones and leaves some out. The table includes about 140,000 clones, about 54% detected once. The specimen sequenced was CD4+ T cells sorted from blood. The origin of the receptors is a human donor in good health. Each CDR3 is given with its conserved first and last residue. The order of the fields is J gene, clone size, V gene, D gene, CDR3 protein, CDR3 DNA. The D gene is left open where the match is weak. Clone size, where shown, is once, few, many, or a class for clones that have expanded.

J gene: TRBJ2-3; clone size: -; V gene: TRBV7-2; D gene: -; CDR3 protein: CASSFWGTHTDTQYF; CDR3 DNA: TGTGCCAGCAGCTTTTGGGGGACCCACACAGATACGCAGTATTTT
J gene: TRBJ2-5; clone size: -; V gene: TRBV29-1; D gene: -; CDR3 protein: CSVETGLETQYF; CDR3 DNA: TGCAGCGTTGAAACAGGGTTAGAGACCCAGTACTTC
J gene: TRBJ1-4; clone size: -; V gene: TRBV29-1; D gene: -; CDR3 protein: CSVSPDSLNEKLFF; CDR3 DNA: TGCAGCGTTTCGCCGGACAGCCTTAATGAAAAACTGTTTTTT
J gene: TRBJ1-1; clone size: -; V gene: TRBV6-5; D gene: TRBD1; CDR3 protein: CASRDGDRATTEAFF; CDR3 DNA: TGTGCCAGCAGGGACGGAGACAGGGCAACCACTGAAGCTTTCTTT
J gene: TRBJ2-2; clone size: -; V gene: TRBV9; D gene: -; CDR3 protein: CASSVEAVNTGELFF; CDR3 DNA: TGTGCCAGCAGCGTAGAAGCAGTGAACACCGGGGAGCTGTTTTTT
J gene: TRBJ1-1; clone size: once; V gene: TRBV9; D gene: -; CDR3 protein: CASSVVGGGEAFF; CDR3 DNA: TGTGCCAGCAGCGTAGTCGGGGGTGGCGAAGCTTTCTTT
J gene: TRBJ2-5; clone size: few; V gene: TRBV7-2; D gene: -; CDR3 protein: CASSYYTGQQETQYF; CDR3 DNA: TGTGCCAGCAGCTACTACACGGGACAACAAGAGACCCAGTACTTC
J gene: TRBJ2-3; clone size: -; V gene: TRBV9; D gene: TRBD2; CDR3 protein: CASSVGGGSESTQYF; CDR3 DNA: TGTGCCAGCAGCGTAGGAGGCGGGAGTGAAAGTACGCAGTATTTT
J gene: TRBJ1-1; clone size: -; V gene: TRBV6-1; D gene: -; CDR3 protein: CASSEAGPILAEAFF; CDR3 DNA: TGTGCCAGCAGTGAAGCGGGACCGATTTTGGCTGAAGCTTTCTTT
J gene: TRBJ2-5; clone size: -; V gene: TRBV29-1; D gene: -; CDR3 protein: CSVDEMAETQYF; CDR3 DNA: TGCAGCGTTGATGAAATGGCGGAGACCCAGTACTTC
J gene: TRBJ2-3; clone size: -; V gene: TRBV14; D gene: TRBD1; CDR3 protein: CASSLTGSRADTQYF; CDR3 DNA: TGTGCCAGCAGCCTGACAGGGTCCCGCGCAGATACGCAGTATTTT
J gene: TRBJ2-3; clone size: -; V gene: TRBV7-9; D gene: TRBD1; CDR3 protein: CASSRTGTSSNQPQYF; CDR3 DNA: TGTGCCAGCAGCCGGACAGGGACTTCTAGCAATCAGCCCCAGTATTTT
J gene: TRBJ1-1; clone size: once; V gene: TRBV14; D gene: -; CDR3 protein: CASSQELNTEAFF; CDR3 DNA: TGTGCCAGCAGCCAAGAGCTCAACACTGAAGCTTTCTTT
J gene: TRBJ2-7; clone size: -; V gene: TRBV29-1; D gene: -; CDR3 protein: CSVGGVLKYEQYF; CDR3 DNA: TGCAGCGTCGGCGGGGTTTTAAAGTACGAGCAGTACTTC
J gene: TRBJ2-5; clone size: -; V gene: TRBV2; D gene: -; CDR3 protein: CASSEARETQYF; CDR3 DNA: TGTGCCAGCAGTGAAGCGCGGGAGACCCAGTACTTC
J gene: TRBJ2-7; clone size: -; V gene: TRBV5-1; D gene: -; CDR3 protein: CASSLDREGYEQYF; CDR3 DNA: TGCGCCAGCAGCTTGGACAGGGAAGGCTACGAGCAGTACTTC
J gene: TRBJ1-2; clone size: few; V gene: TRBV27; D gene: -; CDR3 protein: CASSLSSGYGYTF; CDR3 DNA: TGTGCCAGCAGTCTTAGTTCGGGGTATGGCTACACCTTC
J gene: TRBJ2-2; clone size: few; V gene: TRBV6-1; D gene: -; CDR3 protein: CASSVTRNTGELFF; CDR3 DNA: TGTGCCAGCAGCGTGACTAGAAACACCGGGGAGCTGTTTTTT
J gene: TRBJ2-5; clone size: -; V gene: TRBV29-1; D gene: -; CDR3 protein: CSVEGGVETQYF; CDR3 DNA: TGCAGCGTTGAAGGGGGCGTCGAGACCCAGTACTTC
J gene: TRBJ2-7; clone size: -; V gene: TRBV2; D gene: -; CDR3 protein: CASSVGLRILF; CDR3 DNA: TGTGCCAGCAGTGTTGGGCTACGTATACTCTTC
J gene: TRBJ1-5; clone size: -; V gene: TRBV7-2; D gene: -; CDR3 protein: CASSLAVQGPNQPQHF; CDR3 DNA: TGTGCCAGCAGCTTAGCGGTACAGGGTCCCAATCAGCCCCAGCATTTT
J gene: TRBJ2-1; clone size: -; V gene: TRBV29-1; D gene: -; CDR3 protein: CSVGAREFDEQFF; CDR3 DNA: TGCAGCGTTGGGGCTCGGGAGTTCGATGAGCAGTTCTTC
J gene: TRBJ1-1; clone size: -; V gene: TRBV18; D gene: -; CDR3 protein: CASSPGLDTEAFF; CDR3 DNA: TGTGCCAGCTCACCAGGGCTCGACACTGAAGCTTTCTTT
J gene: TRBJ1-1; clone size: few; V gene: TRBV4-2; D gene: -; CDR3 protein: CASSQEPLLNTEAFF; CDR3 DNA: TGTGCCAGCAGCCAAGAGCCGTTATTGAACACTGAAGCTTTCTTT
J gene: TRBJ2-5; clone size: once; V gene: TRBV15; D gene: TRBD1; CDR3 protein: CATSRDRGSGETQYF; CDR3 DNA: TGTGCCACCAGCAGGGACAGGGGCTCGGGGGAGACCCAGTACTTC
J gene: TRBJ2-3; clone size: -; V gene: TRBV6-5; D gene: -; CDR3 protein: CASTTWRGNTQYF; CDR3 DNA: TGTGCCAGCACGACATGGAGGGGTAATACGCAGTATTTT
J gene: TRBJ2-5; clone size: few; V gene: TRBV5-1; D gene: -; CDR3 protein: CASSALLGPQETQYF; CDR3 DNA: TGCGCCAGCAGCGCCCTACTAGGACCCCAAGAGACCCAGTACTTC
J gene: TRBJ1-5; clone size: -; V gene: TRBV30; D gene: -; CDR3 protein: CAWSVPGPNPPQHF; CDR3 DNA: TGTGCCTGGAGTGTCCCGGGACCTAATCCGCCCCAGCATTTT
J gene: TRBJ1-3; clone size: few; V gene: TRBV7-8; D gene: -; CDR3 protein: CASRSSGNTIYF; CDR3 DNA: TGTGCCAGCCGCTCCTCTGGAAACACCATATATTTT
J gene: TRBJ2-1; clone size: -; V gene: TRBV29-1; D gene: -; CDR3 protein: CSVEDPLRGSYNEQFF; CDR3 DNA: TGCAGCGTTGAAGACCCCTTAAGAGGGAGCTACAATGAGCAGTTCTTC
J gene: TRBJ2-7; clone size: -; V gene: TRBV6-4; D gene: -; CDR3 protein: CASSDSGLNSYEQYF; CDR3 DNA: TGTGCCAGCAGTGACTCGGGACTTAACTCCTACGAGCAGTACTTC
J gene: TRBJ2-6; clone size: -; V gene: TRBV25-1; D gene: -; CDR3 protein: CASNGRVTGANVLTF; CDR3 DNA: TGTGCCAGCAATGGAAGGGTTACTGGGGCCAACGTCCTGACTTTC
J gene: TRBJ2-7; clone size: few; V gene: TRBV7-7; D gene: -; CDR3 protein: CASSLAVGFHEQYF; CDR3 DNA: TGTGCTAGCAGCTTAGCGGTAGGGTTCCACGAGCAGTACTTC
J gene: TRBJ2-5; clone size: few; V gene: TRBV28; D gene: TRBD2; CDR3 protein: CASSLGGIQETQYF; CDR3 DNA: TGTGCCAGCAGTTTGGGGGGGATTCAAGAGACCCAGTACTTC
J gene: TRBJ2-3; clone size: -; V gene: TRBV4-1; D gene: -; CDR3 protein: CASSQERIPGGDTQYF; CDR3 DNA: TGCGCCAGCAGCCAAGAAAGGATCCCGGGCGGGGATACGCAGTATTTT
J gene: TRBJ1-1; clone size: -; V gene: TRBV11-2; D gene: -; CDR3 protein: CASSQGTSQTEAFF; CDR3 DNA: TGTGCCAGCAGCCAGGGGACTTCCCAGACTGAAGCTTTCTTT
J gene: TRBJ1-1; clone size: -; V gene: TRBV29-1; D gene: TRBD1; CDR3 protein: CSAGTGGFEAFF; CDR3 DNA: TGCAGCGCAGGGACAGGGGGTTTTGAAGCTTTCTTT